A single sample gave rise to the 9 T cell receptor beta chains below, sequenced in a study of early T cells in non-severe SARS-CoV-2 infection. TCRdb re-derived calls from the 5' RACE reads in MiXCR, one entry per CDR3 protein. The data contain roughly 20,000 distinct CDR3 sequences, around 5.9% of them singletons. The material sequenced was whole blood. Every receptor here comes from an adult who was a healthcare worker with PCR-confirmed SARS-CoV-2 infection or an uninfected control (not recorded which).

This clonotype was counted at least ten times. The J gene is TRBJ2-6, the V gene TRBV2; tentatively, D is TRBD1 or TRBD2 (5 bases each). The V end lost 6 bases, the J end lost 0 bases, and 12 bases lay between the germline ends. The CDR3 consists of 16 residues. From germline, CDR1 is SNHLY and CDR2 FYNNEI. CDR3 sequence reads: CASRDPGTSGANVLTF. The CDR3 DNA reads as TGTGCCAGCAGGGACCCAGGGACCTCTGGGGCCAACGTCCTGACTTTC.

The V and J genes are TRBV5-5 and TRBJ2-1, with a possible D match to TRBD2 (6 bases). V gave up 2 bases and J gave up 5 bases, with 17 bases separating them. CDR3 length: 16 amino acids. Germline CDR1 and CDR2: SGHKS and YYEKEE (reference sequence). In nucleotides, the CDR3 is TGTGCCAGCAGCTTCGCGCGGGACCGGCCCGACAATGAGCAGTTCTTC. This codes for CASSFARDRPDNEQFF.

This clonotype was counted at least ten times. The chain carries TRBV24-1 and TRBJ2-1, with D hard to call. V was shortened by 0 bases and J by 3 bases, with 5 bases between the two germline ends. Germline CDR1 and CDR2: KGHDR and SFDVKD. The CDR3 has 14 amino acids. The CDR3 DNA sequence: TGTGCCACCAGTGATTTGGCGTACTACAATGAGCAGTTCTTC. This codes for CATSDLAYYNEQFF.

The genes are TRBV28 and TRBJ2-5; 10 bases map to TRBD2. Germline V gives CDR1 MDHEN, CDR2 SYDVKM. With 6 bases clipped from V and 4 bases from J, the junction kept 8 bases outside the gene matches. CDR3 length: 15 residues. As DNA, the CDR3 is TGTGCCAGCAGCCAAAGCGCTAGCGGGAGAGAGACCCAGTACTTC. Protein product: CASSQSASGRETQYF.

This clonotype came up many times. The chain combines TRBV5-4 with TRBJ2-3; 10 nucleotides line up with TRBD1. V trimming: 6 bases; J trimming: 1 base; junction bases outside the gene matches: 5. This CDR3 is 15 amino acids long. Germline CDR1 and CDR2: SGHNT and YYREEE (reference sequence). The CDR3 region is CASTTGGFGTDTQYF. In nucleotides, the CDR3 is TGTGCCAGCACGACAGGGGGCTTCGGCACAGATACGCAGTATTTT.

By sample share, this clonotype is medium-sized. The chain is built from TRBV4-2 and TRBJ2-1; D is ambiguous. This CDR3 comprises 15 residues. From germline, CDR1 is LGHNA and CDR2 YNFKEQ. Trimming pared 0 bases from V and 5 bases from J, leaving 11 bases between. DNA for the CDR3: TGTGCCAGCAGCCAAGATCTGACTGGGAACAATGAGCAGTTCTTC. Protein product: CASSQDLTGNNEQFF.

Remarks on this clonotype: This may stem from a read error, because a much larger clone lies one nucleotide away. The chain is built from TRBV6-5 and TRBJ2-2; 11 nucleotides agree with TRBD2. Germline-derived CDR1 and CDR2 are MNHEY and SVGAGI. The CDR3 is 16 residues long. The trim removed 8 bases at V and 0 bases at J, leaving 5 bases unmatched. CDR3 amino acids: CASGSSGRSNTGELFF. CDR3 DNA sequence: TGTGCCAGCGGGTCTAGCGGGAGGTCGAACACCGGGGAGCTGTTTTTT.

This chain connects TRBV11-2 to TRBJ2-5; D possibly corresponds to TRBD2 (6 bases). Germline CDR1 SGHAT, CDR2 FQNNGV. The length of the CDR3 is 16 residues. With 2 bases removed from V and 5 bases from J, the gap between germline ends came to 18 bases. For the CDR3, the DNA is TGTGCCAGCAGCTTAATGTGGGCCCCCGCGGGGGAGACCCAGTACTTC. Translated, it gives CASSLMWAPAGETQYF.

This clonotype came up many times. V is TRBV4-1 and J is TRBJ2-7; perhaps TRBD2 as D (6 bases). The length of the CDR3 is 16 residues. Germline V gene data show CDR1 as MGHRA and CDR2 as YSYEKL. V lost 4 bases, J lost 0 bases, and 16 bases lay in between. The CDR3, as DNA: TGCGCCAGCAGCCTAGCCGCCGGGGGTCCCTCCTACGAGCAGTACTTC. Residues: CASSLAAGGPSYEQYF.